This T cell receptor beta chain was retrieved from a study of blood T cell repertoires in COVID-19. Across the study: The analysed material was cDNA or gDNA that came from T cells, B-cell-depleted T cells, or PBMCs.

Residents of approximately 25 US areas, aged about 18 to 95 years, made up the participants. Libraries were prepared by immunoSEQ multiplex PCR; TCRdb keeps only in-frame clonotypes and omits some of them. The sample yields 400,000 or so clones, about nine tenths seen once. Sequencing was done on a sample of PBMCs or T cells enriched from blood (not recorded which). This clonotype was sampled from a man younger than 30 who had recovered from COVID-19.

DNA for the CDR3: TGCGCCAGCAGCCAAGATTCTACCTCAGATACGCAGTATTTT. Its translation is CASSQDSTSDTQYF. The chain is built from TRBV4-1 and TRBJ2-3; D remains ambiguous. This CDR3 is 14 amino acids long. Trimming removed 0 bases from V and 4 bases from J, with 8 bases in between. Germline lookup yields CDR1 MGHRA and CDR2 YSYEKL.